These 18 T cell receptor beta chains share one sample of origin, sequenced in a study of blood T cell repertoires in COVID-19. The data were produced by immunoSEQ multiplex PCR, yet TCRdb's version contains in-frame clones alone and is incomplete. The data contain 300,000 to 400,000 clones, 88% of them singletons. The sample comprised PBMCs or T cells enriched from blood (not recorded which). The source is a woman aged 18-29 years who had recovered from COVID-19.

V and J are TRBV14 and TRBJ2-3; 10 nucleotides line up with TRBD2. Trimming cost V 4 bases and J 9 bases; bases outside gene matches: 10. CDR1 is SGHDN, CDR2 FVKESK, per germline. CDR3 length equals 15 residues. In DNA, the CDR3 is TGTGCCAGCAGCCGAGTGGGACTAGCGTCAACAACGCAGTATTTT. It is translated as CASSRVGLASTTQYF. Together with reference TRBV14 and TRBJ2-3, the CDR3 gives the full variable domain: EAGVTQFPSHSVIEKGQTVTLRCDPISGHDNLYWYRRVMGKEIKFLLHFVKESKQDESGMPNNRFLAERTGGTYSTLKVQPAELEDSGVYFCASSRVGLASTTQYFGPGTRLTVL.

J is TRBJ2-5 and V is TRBV6-5; 8 bases fit TRBD2. V gave up 7 bases and J gave up 5 bases; unmatched junction bases: 9. CDR3 length: 14 residues. CDR1 and CDR2 (germline): MNHEY, SVGAGI. The CDR3 spells CASNLAGTWETQYF. The CDR3 DNA is TGTGCCAGCAATTTAGCGGGGACTTGGGAGACCCAGTACTTC.

V usage is TRBV11-3 and J usage is TRBJ2-1, with D possibly matching TRBD2 (5 bases). CDR1 is SGHNT, CDR2 YENEEA, per germline. The CDR3 has 13 residues. Trimming took off 5 bases at V and 7 bases at J, with 12 bases between the two ends. CDR3 DNA: TGTGCCAGCAGCCCCCGGACTGGTAATGAGCAGTTCTTC. Amino acids: CASSPRTGNEQFF.

The V and J genes are TRBV29-1 and TRBJ1-5; TRBD1 is a possible D gene (6 bases). V lost 7 bases, J lost 3 bases, and 19 bases lay in between. The CDR3 is 15 amino acids. Germline V gives CDR1 SQVTM, CDR2 ANQGSEA. The DNA of the CDR3 is TGCAGCGATTCCCGGACAGAAAAATTCAATCAGCCCCAGCATTTT. As protein: CSDSRTEKFNQPQHF.

V is TRBV7-3 and J is TRBJ2-1, with TRBD2 as a possible D gene (6 bases). V was shortened by 2 bases and J by 0 bases, with 11 bases between the two germline ends. This CDR3 comprises 16 residues. CDR1 and CDR2 from the germline V gene are SGHTA and FQGTGA. CDR3 in DNA: TGTGCCAGCAGCTTATTCGGGAGCAGCTCCTACAATGAGCAGTTCTTC. It codes for CASSLFGSSSYNEQFF. Full variable domain (rest looked up from reference TRBV7-3 and TRBJ2-1): GAGVSQTPSNKVTEKGKYVELRCDPISGHTALYWYRQSLGQGPEFLIYFQGTGAADDSGLPNDRFFAVRPEGSVSTLKIQRTERGDSAVYLCASSLFGSSSYNEQFFGPGTRLTVL.

The sample holds a few counts of this clone. The junction does not match germline at one end; this may be a read error. This chain links TRBV12-3 or TRBV12-4 with TRBJ1-2; 10 positions agree with TRBD1. The CDR3 runs 12 residues. This chain's CDR3 is CASSLRQGAESF. The CDR3 region has the DNA TGTGCCAGCAGTCTACGACAGGGGGCGGAATCTTTC.

Only one count was recorded for this clone. This chain connects TRBV27 to TRBJ1-6; 8 bases align to TRBD1. The CDR3 spans 16 residues. The V gene end was trimmed by 6 bases and the J gene end by 10 bases; junction bases not matched to a gene: 14. Germline V gene sequence: CDR1 MNHEY, CDR2 SMNVEV (reference sequence). The CDR3 sequence: CASRTLQGAVRSPLHF. DNA for the CDR3: TGTGCCAGCAGGACTCTGCAGGGGGCCGTAAGATCACCCCTCCACTTT.

In this sample, this clone turned up once. The chain links TRBV18 to TRBJ2-3, with 8 bases aligning to TRBD1. The CDR3 spans 17 residues. Germline CDR1 is KGHSH and CDR2 is LQKENI. Trimming removed 4 bases from V and 4 bases from J; junction bases left unmatched: 13. DNA for the CDR3: TGTGCCAGCTCACTCATATCAGGGGGCGCCCCGCCAGATACGCAGTATTTT. The encoded protein is CASSLISGGAPPDTQYF.

The chain recombines TRBV5-1 with TRBJ1-2; TRBD1 might be the D (5 bases). Per germline, CDR1 SGHRS and CDR2 YFSETQ. The length of the CDR3 is 14 residues. Trimming shortened V by 1 base and J by 6 bases, and 13 bases separated the two germline ends. The CDR3 DNA follows: TGCGCCAGCAGCTTGAACTCGCCGGGGGATGGCTACACCTTC. This codes for CASSLNSPGDGYTF.

This chain uses TRBV19 with TRBJ2-3; D is ambiguous. Germline CDR1 LNHDA, CDR2 SQIVND (reference sequence). The CDR3 totals 12 residues. V shed 2 bases and J shed 4 bases, with 4 bases lying between them. CDR3 loop: CASSISPDTQYF. In DNA form, the CDR3 reads TGTGCCAGTAGTATAAGCCCAGATACGCAGTATTTT. The full variable domain, with the rest looked up from reference TRBV19 and TRBJ2-3, is DGGITQSPKYLFRKEGQNVTLSCEQNLNHDAMYWYRQDPGQGLRLIYYSQIVNDFQKGDIAEGYSVSREKKESFPLTVTSAQKNPTAFYLCASSISPDTQYFGPGTRLTVL.

This chain links TRBV4-1 with TRBJ1-1; 7 nucleotides agree with TRBD1. V was pared by 0 bases and J by 1 base, with 5 bases of the junction left unmatched. This CDR3 region has 16 residues. Looked up from germline, CDR1 is MGHRA and CDR2 is YSYEKL. DNA for the CDR3: TGCGCCAGCAGCCAAGATCAGGGACAGCCGAACACTGAAGCTTTCTTT. Translation gives CASSQDQGQPNTEAFF.

The V and J genes are TRBV5-1 and TRBJ1-6; no firm D call. Trimming took off 5 bases at V and 4 bases at J, with 13 bases between the two ends. Germline lookup yields CDR1 SGHRS and CDR2 YFSETQ. This CDR3 spans 15 amino acids. CDR3 amino acids: CASREGDSYNSPLHF. DNA of the CDR3: TGCGCCAGCAGGGAAGGTGACTCATATAATTCACCCCTCCACTTT. The whole variable domain, filled in from reference TRBV5-1 and TRBJ1-6, reads KAGVTQTPRYLIKTRGQQVTLSCSPISGHRSVSWYQQTPGQGLQFLFEYFSETQRNKGNFPGRFSGRQFSNSRSEMNVSTLELGDSALYLCASREGDSYNSPLHFGNGTRLTVT.

This clone was found a few times. This rearrangement joins TRBV6-2 or TRBV6-3 to TRBJ1-5, with D hard to call. Trimming pared 7 bases from V and 2 bases from J, leaving 9 bases between. CDR1 and CDR2 (germline): MNHEY, SVGEGT. The CDR3 covers 13 residues. CDR3 DNA sequence: TGTGCCAGCACCCCGACTGGCAATCAGCCCCAGCATTTT. Amino acids: CASTPTGNQPQHF.

This clone was found once. This sequence joins TRBV28 and TRBJ2-3, with 11 bases that match TRBD2. Trimming cost V 4 bases and J 1 base; bases outside gene matches: 10. The length of the CDR3 is 18 residues. Germline V gives CDR1 MDHEN, CDR2 SYDVKM. The CDR3 region is CASSSQPGLAVGTDTQYF. CDR3 coding DNA: TGTGCCAGCAGTTCACAACCGGGACTAGCGGTAGGCACAGATACGCAGTATTTT.

This chain links TRBV5-1 with TRBJ1-2, with TRBD1 matching 9 bases. The CDR3 loop spans 18 amino acids. Germline loops: CDR1 SGHRS, CDR2 YFSETQ. Trimming cost V 5 bases and J 4 bases; bases outside gene matches: 18. CDR3 sequence (DNA): TGCGCCAGCAGGACGACCGGGACAGGGCCAAACTACGCCTATGGCTACACCTTC. Translated: CASRTTGTGPNYAYGYTF.

The V gene is TRBV21-1, the J gene TRBJ1-4; the table's D call of TRBD1 was not tested on the DNA. TRBV21-1 is a recognized pseudogene. The CDR3 is 17 amino acids. The CDR3 region is CASSPRQGDATNEKLFF. The CDR3, as DNA: TGTGCCAGCAGCCCTCGACAGGGCGATGCAACTAATGAAAAACTGTTTTTT.

In its sample, this clone was seen once. The chain employs TRBV6-5 and TRBJ1-6; 7 bases are shared with TRBD1. The junction had 9 bases not matched to a gene; V was cut back by 7 bases and J by 6 bases. Germline V gives CDR1 MNHEY, CDR2 SVGAGI. The CDR3 is 15 residues long. This chain's CDR3 is CASTLKTGLNSPLHF. The DNA of the CDR3 is TGTGCCAGCACCCTTAAGACAGGGCTTAATTCACCCCTCCACTTT.

CDR3 in DNA: TGTGCCAGCAGTGGGGGGGAGGGGCCCCAGCATTTT. Translating gives CASSGGEGPQHF. The rearrangement uses TRBV12-3 or TRBV12-4 and TRBJ1-5; D may be TRBD1 (5 bases). Trimming cost V 5 bases and J 9 bases, with 11 bases left between them. The length of the CDR3 is 12 residues.